This T cell receptor beta chain was identified during a study of prognosis after radiotherapy for stage I lung cancer. Concerning this clonotype itself: With a far larger clone one base away, a read error is the likely cause.

Two-round multiplex PCR, the amplification method, yielded TCR beta CDR3 from genomic DNA. First-round PCR employed TRBV- and TRBJ-specific primers for each gene. TCRdb re-called the multiplex PCR reads through MiXCR, storing one row per CDR3 protein. The sample comprises around 63,000 distinct CDR3 sequences, 26% of which are singletons, and around 6.9% rests with the top ten. There are 17 residues in the CDR3. V dropped 5 bases and J dropped 0; count of bases not matched to a gene: 8. The germline gives CDR1 MRHNA, CDR2 SNTAGT. This specimen was PBMCs, taken before or after stereotactic body radiation therapy (not recorded which). The receptor comes from a donor aged 50 or older with non-small cell lung cancer. V usage is TRBV6-4 and J usage is TRBJ2-2; the match to TRBD2 covers 8 bases. This chain's CDR3 is CASSSRRGGANTGELFF. The CDR3 DNA reads TGTGCCAGCAGTTCGCGCCGGGGGGGCGCGAACACCGGGGAGCTGTTTTTT.